What follows describes a single T cell receptor (beta chain). This receptor's antigen is unknown. Per-nucleotide qualities are absent, and no much larger clonotype sits a single base away. The data derive from a study of Graves' ophthalmopathy and Graves' hyperthyroidism (dated 2018 in TCRdb). As for the study more broadly: Peripheral blood was collected at initial diagnosis, prior to any treatment. The study used signatures of the TCR beta repertoire to tell Graves' ophthalmopathy apart from Graves' hyperthyroidism and to predict which patients would progress to ophthalmopathy. In total, over 130 blood samples were TCR-sequenced: approximately 42 ophthalmopathy, some 72 hyperthyroidism and some 17 hyperthyroidism-to-ophthalmopathy patients. To explore V-J signatures that separate ophthalmopathy from hyperthyroidism, a discovery set of 100 patients was enrolled, consisting of fewer than 45 with ophthalmopathy and roughly 59 with stable hyperthyroidism. For independent validation, a separate cohort was made up of approximately 18 hyperthyroidism patients plus 17 patients who later progressed from hyperthyroidism to ophthalmopathy. In about 6 hyperthyroidism patients, the T-cell repertoire of thyroid tissue was compared with the T-cell repertoire of blood. After sampling, hyperthyroidism patients received methimazole starting at 30 mg daily, and ophthalmopathy patients received high-dose intravenous methylprednisolone. The roughly 94 discovery patients were randomly split 7:3 into training and test sets.

For repertoire sequencing, TCR beta CDR3 regions were amplified from RNA transcripts. The first round of RT-PCR was done with HTBI primers and the Qiagen OneStep RT-PCR kit, and was followed by a second round of multiplex PCR, then size selection and purification. Libraries were sequenced on an Illumina HiSeq2000 using paired-end 100 bp reads. The authors' analysis ran thus. SOAPnuke was used to process the reads, throwing out any read that had adapters, had uncalled bases, had a mean Phred below 15, or lacked an exact constant-primer or identifier match. High-quality paired reads were merged with COPE v1.2.5. Each unique nucleotide sequence was treated as a clonotype, and MiTCR v1.1 was used to align the clonotypes to the IMGT TRB V, D and J references. The analysis was limited to V-J combinations with a frequency above 0.0001, which together covered more than 99% of repertoires. For each V-J combination, a TCR clonal expansion and chaos score was defined as F50 clonal expansion divided by the chaos observed in the TCRdist matrix. Welch's t-statistics and random forest were used to reduce the features to 10 to 15 V-J combinations, which were then used as input to a naive Bayes classifier. Thyroid-blood repertoire similarity was quantified with the Morisita-Horn index. Using fastp at Q25 and MiXCR, TCRdb reprocessed the public reads and kept productive beta chains. Rows merge per CDR3 protein into single entries with the most common DNA and genes. TCRdb assigned the V and J calls; the authors' analysis was not used. The sample table holds roughly 400,000 distinct CDR3 sequences, of which roughly 14% were seen once. The ten largest clonotypes hold roughly 7% of the sample.

Including cysteine and phenylalanine, the CDR3 has 14 amino acids. Only the CDR3 DNA is retained, 42 bases long and in frame from the first base. The germline V gene supplies CDR1 SNHLY and CDR2 FYNNEI. After removal of 10 bases from V and 4 bases from J, the junction retains 7 bases not matched to a gene. What the research found in general, with its limitations: No statistical method was used to predetermine the sample size, and group allocation was not hidden from the investigators. In validation, the model predicted ophthalmopathy progression with more than 55% sensitivity and approximately 72% specificity; fewer than 15 predicted patients were CT-confirmed with GO in a median of approximately six months. In cross-validation, the 13-signature model distinguished ophthalmopathy from stable hyperthyroidism with 87.88% sensitivity and roughly 81% specificity, while in the test set the corresponding values were about 80% and 75%. Among expanded thyroid clonotypes with frequency above 0.001, most also showed up in blood, which suggests that blood repertoires may reflect the thyroid immune response.

A patient counted as having stable hyperthyroidism if there was no progression to ophthalmopathy within 18 months of follow-up. The hyperthyroidism patients were 18 to 65 years old and newly diagnosed, with a disease duration of less than 2 months. Patients were excluded if they had other autoimmune diseases, uncontrolled infections, pregnancy or lactation. Diagnosis relied on clinical symptoms, serum thyroxine, TRAb, thyroid ultrasound and orbital computed tomography. Using Ficoll-Paque density gradient centrifugation, PBMCs were isolated from roughly 9.2 ml of fresh peripheral blood. Trizol reagent was used to extract the total RNA, and its quality was then checked on an Agilent 2100 Bioanalyzer.

Material: peripheral blood. The source of this sequence is a woman between 18 and 29 years old with stable Graves' hyperthyroidism. Donor details come from another sample of the same person, matched by shared clones. The chain is assembled from TRBV2 and TRBJ2-2, with 9 bases in between that match TRBD1. The DNA reads TGTGCCATCACAGGGGGCGTCGGCACCGGGGAGCTGTTTTTT. It translates to CAITGGVGTGELFF.